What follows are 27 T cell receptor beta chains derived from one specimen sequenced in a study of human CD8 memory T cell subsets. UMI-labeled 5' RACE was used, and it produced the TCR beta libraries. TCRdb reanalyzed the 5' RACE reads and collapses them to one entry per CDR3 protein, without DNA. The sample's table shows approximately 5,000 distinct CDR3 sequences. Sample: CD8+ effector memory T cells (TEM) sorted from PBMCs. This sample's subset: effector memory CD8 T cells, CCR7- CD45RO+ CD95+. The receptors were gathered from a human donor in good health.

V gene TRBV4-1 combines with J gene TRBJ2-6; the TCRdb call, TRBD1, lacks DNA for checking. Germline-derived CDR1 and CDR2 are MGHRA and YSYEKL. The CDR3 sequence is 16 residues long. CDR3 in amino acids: CASSRDSHSGANVLTF.

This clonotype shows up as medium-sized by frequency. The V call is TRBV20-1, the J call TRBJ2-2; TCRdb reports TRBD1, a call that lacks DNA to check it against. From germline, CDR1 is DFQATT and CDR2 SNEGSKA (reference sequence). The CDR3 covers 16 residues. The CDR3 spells CSARDPGVGDTGELFF.

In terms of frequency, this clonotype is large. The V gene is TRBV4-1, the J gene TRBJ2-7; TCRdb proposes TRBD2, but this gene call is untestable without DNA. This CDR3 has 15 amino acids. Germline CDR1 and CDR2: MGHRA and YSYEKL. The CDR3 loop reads CASSQDQGTPYEQYF.

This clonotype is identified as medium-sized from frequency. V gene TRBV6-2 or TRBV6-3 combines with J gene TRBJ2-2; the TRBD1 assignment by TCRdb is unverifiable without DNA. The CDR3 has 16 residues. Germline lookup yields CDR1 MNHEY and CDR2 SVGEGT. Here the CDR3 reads CASSYSTQGNTGELFF.

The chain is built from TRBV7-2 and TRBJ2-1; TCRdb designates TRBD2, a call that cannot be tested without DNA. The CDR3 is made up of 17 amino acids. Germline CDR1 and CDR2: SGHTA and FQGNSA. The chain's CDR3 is CASSTRRASGSAGEQFF. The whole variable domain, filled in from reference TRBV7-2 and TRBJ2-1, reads GAGVSQSPSNKVTEKGKDVELRCDPISGHTALYWYRQSLGQGLEFLIYFQGNSAPDKSGLPSDRFSAERTGGSVSTLTIQRTQQEDSAVYLCASSTRRASGSAGEQFFGPGTRLTVL.

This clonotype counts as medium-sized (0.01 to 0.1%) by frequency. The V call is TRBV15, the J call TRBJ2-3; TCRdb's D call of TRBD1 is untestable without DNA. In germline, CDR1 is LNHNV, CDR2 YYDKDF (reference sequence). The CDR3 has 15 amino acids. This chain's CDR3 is CATSSLTGTPDTQYF.

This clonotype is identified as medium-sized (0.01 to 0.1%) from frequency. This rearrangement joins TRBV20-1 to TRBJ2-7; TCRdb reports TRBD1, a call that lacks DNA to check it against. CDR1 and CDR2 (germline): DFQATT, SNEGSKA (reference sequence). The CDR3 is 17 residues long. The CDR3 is CSATPGQGASAPYEQYF.

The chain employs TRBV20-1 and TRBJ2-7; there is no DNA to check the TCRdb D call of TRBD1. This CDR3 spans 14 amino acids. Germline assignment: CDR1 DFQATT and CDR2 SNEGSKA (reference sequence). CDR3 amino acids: CSAMVEGQAYEQYF.

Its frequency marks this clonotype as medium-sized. The CDR3 sequence: CASSSDEAAQPQHF. The chain uses TRBV6-2 or TRBV6-3 and TRBJ1-5. The CDR3 has 14 amino acids. The germline V gene has CDR1 MNHEY and CDR2 SVGEGT.

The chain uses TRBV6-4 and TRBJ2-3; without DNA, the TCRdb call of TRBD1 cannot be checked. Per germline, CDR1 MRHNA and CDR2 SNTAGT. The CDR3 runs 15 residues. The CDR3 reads CASSEGQGISDTQYF.

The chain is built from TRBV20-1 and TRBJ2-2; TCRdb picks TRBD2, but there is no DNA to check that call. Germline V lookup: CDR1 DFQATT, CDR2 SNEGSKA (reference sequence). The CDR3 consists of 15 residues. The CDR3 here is CSARAEGLDTGELFF.

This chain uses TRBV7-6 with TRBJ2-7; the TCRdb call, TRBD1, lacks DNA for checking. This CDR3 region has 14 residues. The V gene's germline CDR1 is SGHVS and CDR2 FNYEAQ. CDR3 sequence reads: CASSTGQGPYEQYF.

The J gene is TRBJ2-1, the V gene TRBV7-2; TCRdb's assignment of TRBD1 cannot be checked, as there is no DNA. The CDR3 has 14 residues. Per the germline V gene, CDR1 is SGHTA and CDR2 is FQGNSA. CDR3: CASSYPGFYNEQFF.

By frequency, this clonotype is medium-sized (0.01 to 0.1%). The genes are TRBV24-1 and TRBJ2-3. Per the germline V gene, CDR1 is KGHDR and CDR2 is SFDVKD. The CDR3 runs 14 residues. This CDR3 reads CATSGGLASDTQYF.

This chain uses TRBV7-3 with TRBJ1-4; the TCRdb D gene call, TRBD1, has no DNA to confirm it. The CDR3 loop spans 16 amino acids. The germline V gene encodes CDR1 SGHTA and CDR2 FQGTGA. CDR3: CASSFRRAATNEKLFF.

The CDR3: CASSYWASGGHRQETQYF. The chain has TRBV6-2 or TRBV6-3 and TRBJ2-5; TCRdb outputs TRBD2, but without DNA this stays unchecked. The CDR3 is 18 amino acids. Germline V gene lookup returns CDR1 MNHEY and CDR2 SVGEGT.

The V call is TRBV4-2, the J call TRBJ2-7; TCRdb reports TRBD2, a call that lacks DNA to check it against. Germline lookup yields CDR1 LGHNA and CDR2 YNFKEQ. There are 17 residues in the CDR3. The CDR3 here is CASSQDWEGQATYEQYF.

The CDR3 sequence is CASGGGTPLHF. V gene TRBV11-2 combines with J gene TRBJ1-6; TCRdb lists TRBD1, though no DNA is available to test this call. This CDR3 has 11 residues. Germline CDR1 and CDR2: SGHAT and FQNNGV.

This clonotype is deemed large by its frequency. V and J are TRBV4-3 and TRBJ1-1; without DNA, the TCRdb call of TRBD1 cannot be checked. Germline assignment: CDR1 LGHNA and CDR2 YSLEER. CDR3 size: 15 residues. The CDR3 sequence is CASSQSLDSHTEAFF.

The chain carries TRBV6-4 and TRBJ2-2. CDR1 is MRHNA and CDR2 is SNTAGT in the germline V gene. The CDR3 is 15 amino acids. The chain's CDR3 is CASSEDPANTGELFF.

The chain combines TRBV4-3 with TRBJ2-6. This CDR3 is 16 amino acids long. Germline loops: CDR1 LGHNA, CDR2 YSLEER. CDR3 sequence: CASSQNTGSGANVLTF.

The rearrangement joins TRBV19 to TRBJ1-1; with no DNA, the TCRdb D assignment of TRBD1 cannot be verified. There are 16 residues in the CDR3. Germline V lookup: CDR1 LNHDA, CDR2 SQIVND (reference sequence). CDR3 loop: CASSIVSDSMNTEAFF. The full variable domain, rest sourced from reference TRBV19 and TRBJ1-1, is DGGITQSPKYLFRKEGQNVTLSCEQNLNHDAMYWYRQDPGQGLRLIYYSQIVNDFQKGDIAEGYSVSREKKESFPLTVTSAQKNPTAFYLCASSIVSDSMNTEAFFGQGTRLTVV.

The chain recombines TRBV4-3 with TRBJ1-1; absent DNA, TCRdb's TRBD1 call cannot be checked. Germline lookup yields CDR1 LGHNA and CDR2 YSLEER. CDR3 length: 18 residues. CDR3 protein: CASSQEGVTDSQNTEAFF.

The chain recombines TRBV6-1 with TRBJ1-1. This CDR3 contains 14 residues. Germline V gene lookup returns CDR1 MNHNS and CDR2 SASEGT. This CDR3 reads CATSSGGENTEAFF.

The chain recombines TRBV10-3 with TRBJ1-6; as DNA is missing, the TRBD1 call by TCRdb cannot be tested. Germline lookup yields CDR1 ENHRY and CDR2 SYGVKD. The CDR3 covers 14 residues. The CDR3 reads CAIREGGPNSPLHF.

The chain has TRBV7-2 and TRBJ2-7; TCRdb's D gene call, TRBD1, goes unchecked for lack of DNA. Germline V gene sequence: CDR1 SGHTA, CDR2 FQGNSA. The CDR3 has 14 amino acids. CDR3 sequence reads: CASSLGQGFYEQYF.

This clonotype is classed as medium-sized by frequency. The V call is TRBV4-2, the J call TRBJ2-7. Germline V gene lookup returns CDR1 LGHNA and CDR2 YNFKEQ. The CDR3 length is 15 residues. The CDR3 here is CASSQDLSGSYEQYF.